The next 13 T cell receptor beta chains were all read from a single sample in a study of shared clonotypes between healthy human individuals. The method was immunoSEQ multiplex PCR; TCRdb's version includes in-frame clones alone and lacks a portion of them. This sample has approximately 2,000,000 clones, with around 95% found just once. Naive CD8 populations comprised CD45RO-negative cells positively selected for CCR7, excluding terminally differentiated effector memory CD45RA+ cells. Sequenced material: naive CD8+ T cells from PBMCs. The source of these receptors is a man younger than 35 in good health. Some clones in this sample may be carry-over from other donors' samples.

The genes are TRBV11-2 and TRBJ1-1; no clear D. V was pared by 0 bases and J by 11 bases, with 10 bases between. Germline loops: CDR1 SGHAT, CDR2 FQNNGV. The CDR3 spans 12 residues. The CDR3 protein is CASSLDRSGAFF. Written as DNA, the CDR3 is TGTGCCAGCAGCTTAGACAGGTCTGGGGCTTTCTTT. Using reference TRBV11-2 and TRBJ1-1 for the parts outside the CDR3, the full variable domain is EAGVAQSPRYKIIEKRQSVAFWCNPISGHATLYWYQQILGQGPKLLIQFQNNGVVDDSQLPKDRFSAERLKGVDSTLKIQPAKLEDSAVYLCASSLDRSGAFFGQGTRLTVV.

The chain joins TRBV19 to TRBJ1-2; possibly TRBD1 for D (6 bases). This CDR3 is built from 14 residues. The V end was cut by 8 bases, the J end by 2 bases, with 15 bases between. Germline V gives CDR1 LNHDA, CDR2 SQIVND (reference sequence). This chain's CDR3 is CASGPGTPNYGYTF. The CDR3 coding sequence is TGTGCCAGTGGGCCCGGGACACCAAACTATGGCTACACCTTC.

The chain links TRBV7-9 to TRBJ2-3; possibly TRBD2 for D (5 bases). The CDR3 sequence is 15 residues long. The germline CDR1 and CDR2 sequences are SEHNR and FQNEAQ (reference sequence). V lost 1 base to trimming and J lost 0 bases, with 8 bases between them. The CDR3 region has the DNA TGTGCCAGCAGCTTAGTTGCGGGTAGCACAGATACGCAGTATTTT. It is translated as CASSLVAGSTDTQYF.

This chain joins TRBV9 and TRBJ2-3, with 7 bases matching TRBD1. The germline V gene has CDR1 SGDLS and CDR2 YYNGEE. The CDR3 is 15 residues long. The V gene end was trimmed by 0 bases and the J gene end by 1 base; junction bases not matched to a gene: 2. This CDR3 is CASSVGDRRTDTQYF. The CDR3 nucleotides read TGTGCCAGCAGCGTAGGGGACAGACGCACAGATACGCAGTATTTT. The entire variable domain, with the rest obtained from reference TRBV9 and TRBJ2-3, is as follows: DSGVTQTPKHLITATGQRVTLRCSPRSGDLSVYWYQQSLDQGLQFLIQYYNGEERAKGNILERFSAQQFPDLHSELNLSSLELGDSALYFCASSVGDRRTDTQYFGPGTRLTVL.

The chain couples TRBV6-5 to TRBJ1-3; no firm D call. Germline V gene sequence: CDR1 MNHEY, CDR2 SVGAGI. V shed 4 bases and J shed 0 bases, with 7 bases lying between them. The CDR3 loop spans 14 amino acids. The CDR3 here is CASSSRPSGNTIYF. The CDR3 bases are TGTGCCAGCAGTTCGCGACCCTCTGGAAACACCATATATTTT.

The chain employs TRBV6-6 and TRBJ2-7; TRBD1 agrees at 7 bases. V was pared by 6 bases and J by 2 bases, with 4 bases of the junction left unmatched. Per germline, CDR1 MNHNY and CDR2 SVGAGI (reference sequence). The CDR3 loop spans 13 amino acids. CDR3 in DNA: TGTGCCAGCAGCACAGACAGGGCCTACGAGCAGTACTTC. The encoded protein is CASSTDRAYEQYF.

This chain uses TRBV5-4 with TRBJ2-3; TRBD2 might be the D (6 bases). V was cut by 1 base and J by 5 bases, with 17 bases left in between. Germline V gene lookup returns CDR1 SGHNT and CDR2 YYREEE (reference sequence). The CDR3 runs to 16 residues. In DNA form, the CDR3 reads TGTGCCAGCAGCTTGAGACGGGAGAAGCGTCGAGATACGCAGTATTTT. Protein: CASSLRREKRRDTQYF.

V usage is TRBV27 and J usage is TRBJ2-5, with 12 bases that match TRBD2. Germline values: CDR1 MNHEY, CDR2 SMNVEV (reference sequence). V was clipped by 3 bases and J by 3 bases; unmatched bases: 2. This CDR3 region has 15 residues. The CDR3: CASSLTSGSKETQYF. CDR3 in DNA: TGTGCCAGCAGTTTGACTAGCGGGAGTAAAGAGACCCAGTACTTC.

Notes on this clone: Other nucleotide sequences in the sample specify the same CDR3. The J gene is TRBJ2-7, the V gene TRBV27; D is ambiguous. Germline CDR1 and CDR2: MNHEY and SMNVEV (reference sequence). This CDR3 contains 13 residues. The V end was cut by 3 bases, the J end by 2 bases, with 8 bases between. CDR3 sequence (DNA): TGTGCCAGCAGTTTGGGGTCAACCTACGAGCAGTACTTC. Residues: CASSLGSTYEQYF.

V gene TRBV30 combines with J gene TRBJ2-1; D gene ambiguous. V was shortened by 0 bases and J by 6 bases, with 9 bases between the two germline ends. Germline lookup yields CDR1 GTSNPN and CDR2 SVGIG (reference sequence). The CDR3 is 13 residues long. CDR3: CAWSVLPGNEQFF. DNA of the CDR3: TGTGCCTGGAGTGTCCTTCCTGGCAATGAGCAGTTCTTC.

The chain uses TRBV27 and TRBJ2-1, with 8 bases that match TRBD2. The CDR3 has 17 amino acids. Germline CDR1 and CDR2: MNHEY and SMNVEV (reference sequence). The V segment lost 5 bases and the J segment 12 bases; nucleotides outside the gene matches: 21. CDR3 DNA: TGTGCCAGCAGTATGGGTCCCGGGACTAGACGGGTCGATGGGCAGTTCTTC. It yields the protein CASSMGPGTRRVDGQFF.

As concerns this clone: An end of the junction differs from the germline gene, which may be a read error. The V and J genes are TRBV19 and TRBJ1-1; D is perhaps TRBD1 (5 bases). The CDR3 extends over 12 amino acids. The germline gives CDR1 LNHDA, CDR2 SQIVND (reference sequence). The CDR3 nucleotides read TGTGCCAGTAGTATAGGAGGGGCCCCCGTGAACTTT. Its translation: CASSIGGAPVNF. Complete variable domain (other parts from reference TRBV19 and TRBJ1-1): DGGITQSPKYLFRKEGQNVTLSCEQNLNHDAMYWYRQDPGQGLRLIYYSQIVNDFQKGDIAEGYSVSREKKESFPLTVTSAQKNPTAFYLCASSIGGAPVNFGQGTRLTVV.

The chain combines TRBV27 with TRBJ2-1; weak D call: TRBD1 (6 bases). Germline CDR1 reads MNHEY; CDR2 reads SMNVEV (reference sequence). The CDR3 totals 16 residues. Trimming removed 5 bases at V and 4 bases at J, with 18 bases between. CDR3 sequence (DNA): TGTGCCAGCAGTGTATTACAGGGCCGAGTTTACAATGAGCAGTTCTTC. Its protein is CASSVLQGRVYNEQFF.